Below, 5 T cell receptor beta chains from the same sample are listed, as sequenced in a study of chemoradiotherapy in HPV16-positive cancers. The table came from immunoSEQ multiplex PCR; TCRdb's copy has only in-frame clones and leaves some out. The top ten clones hold 3.1% of a sample with tens of thousands of clones, about nine tenths of them seen once. The material sequenced was blood, taken from a patient who underwent chemoradiotherapy. The receptors were sampled from a human donor with HPV-associated anogenital cancer.

The chain couples TRBV30 to TRBJ1-2, with D perhaps TRBD1 (6 bases). CDR3 length equals 14 residues. The ends were cut back, 0 bases at V and 3 bases at J, with 11 bases in the middle. In germline, CDR1 is GTSNPN, CDR2 SVGIG (reference sequence). The CDR3 loop reads CAWSVQGAHYGYTF. The CDR3 DNA sequence: TGTGCCTGGAGTGTACAGGGAGCTCACTATGGCTACACCTTC. Together with reference TRBV30 and TRBJ1-2, the CDR3 gives the full variable domain: SQTIHQWPATLVQPVGSPLSLECTVEGTSNPNLYWYRQAAGRGLQLLFYSVGIGQISSEVPQNLSASRPQDRQFILSSKKLLLSDSGFYLCAWSVQGAHYGYTFGSGTRLTVV.

In its sample, this clone was seen a few times. The chain couples TRBV7-6 to TRBJ2-2, with TRBD2 matching over 10 bases. Trimming cost V 1 base and J 2 bases; bases outside gene matches: 4. The germline CDR1 and CDR2 sequences are SGHVS and FNYEAQ. The CDR3 has 17 amino acids. CDR3 residues: CASSLEGTSVNTGELFF. Written as DNA, the CDR3 is TGTGCCAGCAGCTTAGAGGGGACTAGCGTTAACACCGGGGAGCTGTTTTTT. Filled out from reference TRBV7-6 and TRBJ2-2, the complete variable domain reads GAGVSQSPRYKVTKRGQDVALRCDPISGHVSLYWYRQALGQGPEFLTYFNYEAQQDKSGLPNDRFSAERPEGSISTLTIQRTEQRDSAMYRCASSLEGTSVNTGELFFGEGSRLTVL.

V usage is TRBV7-2 and J usage is TRBJ2-7, with D unclear. Germline CDR1 and CDR2: SGHTA and FQGNSA. Trimming stripped 2 bases from V and 7 bases from J, with 15 bases between. This CDR3 comprises 14 residues. This chain's CDR3 is CASSLKDGPGEQYF. The CDR3 nucleotides read TGTGCCAGCAGCTTAAAAGACGGTCCAGGAGAGCAGTACTTC.

The chain has TRBV4-3 and TRBJ2-2, with D maybe TRBD1 (6 bases). Trimming pared 0 bases from V and 5 bases from J, leaving 10 bases between. Germline V gene data show CDR1 as LGHNA and CDR2 as YSLEER. The CDR3 has 15 amino acids. Here the CDR3 DNA reads TGCGCCAGCAGCCAAGATCAGGGGACGACCGGGGAGCTGTTTTTT. Translated, it gives CASSQDQGTTGELFF.

The rearrangement links TRBV7-9 to TRBJ2-7; D not resolved. Germline V gene sequence: CDR1 SEHNR, CDR2 FQNEAQ (reference sequence). The germline V and J ends were trimmed by 1 base and 2 bases, with 9 bases remaining between them. This CDR3 has 14 amino acids. The CDR3 protein is CASSLDIAPYEQYF. In DNA form, the CDR3 reads TGTGCCAGCAGCTTAGATATCGCACCCTACGAGCAGTACTTC.